What follows is one T cell receptor beta chain and its context. What it binds is unknown. Assay used: immunoSEQ multiplex PCR; TCRdb lists only in-frame clones, some missing. The sample shows 90,000 to 150,000 clones, 88% of them seen only once. The source of the sample is a study of cytomegalovirus exposure and HLA in healthy donors. Points from the study as a whole: A subsequent analysis found that TCR clusters from the first cohort also tended to co-occur in the 120 or so validation repertoires, with about 93% of cluster scores above 0. Reportedly, diagnosis of cytomegalovirus status by the classifier showed high specificity and sensitivity.

The clonotype comes from a man aged 18 to 30 in good health and CMV-seropositive. The sample comprised PBMCs.

CDR3 protein: CASRRYRGHEQYF. CDR3 DNA: TGTGCCAGCAGACGATACAGGGGGCACGAGCAGTACTTC. The rearrangement links TRBV6-5 to TRBJ2-7, with 9 bases that match TRBD1. Unmatched junction bases numbered 5, after V lost 6 bases and J lost 5 bases. Germline CDR1 reads MNHEY; CDR2 reads SVGAGI. The CDR3 has 13 residues.